Detailed here is one TCR beta chain. Libraries were prepared by immunoSEQ multiplex PCR; TCRdb keeps only in-frame clonotypes and omits some of them. The data contain roughly 80,000 clones, around 93% of them singletons. These data are taken from a study of T cell responses to AZD1222 COVID-19 vaccine. The CDR3 is 16 residues long. J gave up 4 bases and V 3 bases, and 4 bases lay outside the gene matches. Per the germline V gene, CDR1 is MNHEY and CDR2 is SMNVEV (reference sequence). The sequencing here drew on peripheral blood, taken 28 days after the second AZD1222 dose. This chain connects TRBV27 to TRBJ2-1; 12 bases line up with TRBD2. The sequence was obtained from an adult who received the AZD1222 COVID-19 vaccine. This chain's CDR3 is CASSFGTSGRYNEQFF. In nucleotides, the CDR3 is TGTGCCAGCAGTTTCGGGACTAGCGGGCGGTACAATGAGCAGTTCTTC.